This T cell receptor beta chain was observed in a study of blood T cell repertoires in COVID-19. Here immunoSEQ multiplex PCR was the method, and the copy in TCRdb shows in-frame clones only, minus some. The repertoire consists of about 61,000 clones, with approximately 87% occurring once and the leading ten covering 3.9%. This CDR3 spans 13 amino acids. Trimming left V 4 bases short and J 7 bases short, with 11 bases between. Germline lookup yields CDR1 SNHLY and CDR2 FYNNEI. The sequenced material came from peripheral blood. This rearrangement joins TRBV2 to TRBJ2-1, with D maybe TRBD2 (5 bases). This receptor was taken from a human donor in a cohort sampled during active COVID-19. The DNA of the CDR3 is TGTGCCAGCAGTGTGCTAGCAGGTAATGAGCAGTTCTTC. Its protein is CASSVLAGNEQFF.